In this sample, the clone carrying this T cell receptor beta chain turned up a few times. Antigen: not known. This sample is part of a study of radiotherapy plus CTLA-4 blockade in lung cancer. Study results and limitations: How blood T cell clones changed early, along with interferon-beta, reportedly forecast response best. Clones derived from tumor TCRs expanded in blood after radiotherapy plus ipilimumab.

Libraries were prepared by immunoSEQ multiplex PCR; TCRdb keeps only in-frame clonotypes and omits some of them. The sample has roughly 62,000 clones; around 76% are singletons. The length of the CDR3 is 16 residues. Germline CDR1 reads SGHTA; CDR2 reads FQGNSA. With V trimmed by 1 base and J by 0 bases, 3 bases remained unmatched. The receptor comes from a human donor with non-small cell lung cancer who had a complete response to radiotherapy plus ipilimumab. This chain connects TRBV7-2 to TRBJ2-4; 7 nucleotides match TRBD1. The sequencing used peripheral blood, collected from a patient treated with radiotherapy plus ipilimumab. In nucleotides, the CDR3 is TGTGCCAGCAGCTTAGGGACAGGACTAGCCAAAAACATTCAGTACTTC. Its translation: CASSLGTGLAKNIQYF. Full variable domain (outside the CDR3, taken from reference TRBV7-2 and TRBJ2-4): GAGVSQSPSNKVTEKGKDVELRCDPISGHTALYWYRQSLGQGLEFLIYFQGNSAPDKSGLPSDRFSAERTGGSVSTLTIQRTQQEDSAVYLCASSLGTGLAKNIQYFGAGTRLSVL.